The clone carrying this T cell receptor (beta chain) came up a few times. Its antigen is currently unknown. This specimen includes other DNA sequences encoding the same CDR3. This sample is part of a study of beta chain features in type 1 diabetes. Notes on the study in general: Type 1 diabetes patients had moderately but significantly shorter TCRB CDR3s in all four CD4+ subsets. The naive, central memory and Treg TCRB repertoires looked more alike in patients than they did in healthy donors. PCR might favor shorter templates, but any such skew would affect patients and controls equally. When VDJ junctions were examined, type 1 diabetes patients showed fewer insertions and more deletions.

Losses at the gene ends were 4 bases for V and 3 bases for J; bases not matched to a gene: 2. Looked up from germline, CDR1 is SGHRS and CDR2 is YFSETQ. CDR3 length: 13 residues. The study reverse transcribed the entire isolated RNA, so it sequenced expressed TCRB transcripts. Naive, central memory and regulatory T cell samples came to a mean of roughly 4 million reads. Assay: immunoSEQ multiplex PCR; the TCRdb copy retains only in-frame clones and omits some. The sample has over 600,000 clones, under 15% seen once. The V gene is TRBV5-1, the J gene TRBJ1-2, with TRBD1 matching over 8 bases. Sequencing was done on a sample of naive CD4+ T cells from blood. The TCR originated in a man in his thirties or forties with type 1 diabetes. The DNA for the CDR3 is TGCGCCAGCAGCCCGGACAGGGACTATGGCTACACCTTC. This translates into CASSPDRDYGYTF.